The entry below describes one T cell receptor (beta chain). The data were taken from a study of cytomegalovirus exposure and HLA in healthy donors. PCR involved 60 Vbeta and 13 Jbeta primers. Using immunoSEQ multiplex PCR, the repertoire was profiled, and TCRdb retains in-frame clones only, with some absent. In the table there are roughly 45,000 clones, roughly 64% of which are singletons. The CDR3 is 15 residues long. CDR1 is ENHRY and CDR2 is SYGVKD in the germline V gene. The V end was cut by 3 bases, the J end by 2 bases, with 12 bases between. Sequencing was done on a sample of PBMCs. V gene TRBV10-3 combines with J gene TRBJ2-3; D possibly corresponds to TRBD2 (7 bases). The sequence was collected from a man aged 55 to 69 in good health and CMV-seropositive. The CDR3: CAISEQGGSTDTQYF. The CDR3 region has the DNA TGTGCCATCAGTGAACAGGGAGGGTCCACAGATACGCAGTATTTT.